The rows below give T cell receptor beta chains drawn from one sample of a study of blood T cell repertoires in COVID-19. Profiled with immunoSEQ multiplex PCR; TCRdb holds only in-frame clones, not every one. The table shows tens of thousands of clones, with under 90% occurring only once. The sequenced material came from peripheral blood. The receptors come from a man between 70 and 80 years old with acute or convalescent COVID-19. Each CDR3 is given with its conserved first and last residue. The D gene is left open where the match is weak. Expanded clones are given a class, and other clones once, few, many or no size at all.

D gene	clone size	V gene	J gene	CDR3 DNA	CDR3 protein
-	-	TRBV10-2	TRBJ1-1	TGCGCCAGTAAGTACGGGAACACTGAAGCTTTCTTT	CASKYGNTEAFF
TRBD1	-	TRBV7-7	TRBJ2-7	TGTGCCAGCAGCTTAGGGCGGACAGGGACCTACGAGCAGTACTTC	CASSLGRTGTYEQYF
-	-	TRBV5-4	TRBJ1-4	TGTGCCAGCAGCTTGGGCGGGGGGCAGGATGAAAAACTGTTTTTT	CASSLGGGQDEKLFF
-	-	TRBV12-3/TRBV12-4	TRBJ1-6	TGTGCCAGCAGTTCCACCCGGTCCCTCCACTTT	CASSSTRSLHF
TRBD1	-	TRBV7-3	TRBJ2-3	TGTGCCAGCAGCTTGGGGACAGCTAGCACAGATACGCAGTATTTT	CASSLGTASTDTQYF
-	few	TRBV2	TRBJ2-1	TGTGCCAGCGATCTTACCCGCCTAAATGAGCAGTTCTTC	CASDLTRLNEQFF
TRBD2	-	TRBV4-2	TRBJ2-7	TGTGCCAGCAGCCAAGATTGGACTAGCGGGGACTCCGGGGAGTACTTC	CASSQDWTSGDSGEYF
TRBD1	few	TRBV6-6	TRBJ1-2	TGTGCCAGCTCCTCACACGACAGGGTCCATGGCTACACCTTC	CASSSHDRVHGYTF
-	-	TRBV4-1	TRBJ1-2	TGCGCCAGCAGCCAGGCTACAGGGTTGAACTATGGCTACACCTTC	CASSQATGLNYGYTF
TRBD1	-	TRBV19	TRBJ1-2	TGTGCCAGTAGCCTCCTCACAGGGGGCCTCTATGGCTACACCTTC	CASSLLTGGLYGYTF
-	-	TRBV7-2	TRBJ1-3	TGTGCCAGCAGCTCCGGACAGGGAAACACCATATATTTT	CASSSGQGNTIYF
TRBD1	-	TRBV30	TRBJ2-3	TGTGCCTGGGAAACAGGGGCGGCAGATACGCAGTATTTT	CAWETGAADTQYF
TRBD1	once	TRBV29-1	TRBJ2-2	TGCAGCTCCGGGACAGGCCGGACCGGGGAGCTGTTTTTT	CSSGTGRTGELFF
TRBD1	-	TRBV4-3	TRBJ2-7	TGCGCCAGCAGCCGCGGGGACAGGGGGAACTACGAGCAGTACTTC	CASSRGDRGNYEQYF
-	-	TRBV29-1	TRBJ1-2	TGCAGCGTTGAGGAGCACGACTATGGCTACACCTTC	CSVEEHDYGYTF
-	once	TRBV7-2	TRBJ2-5	TGTGCCAGCAGCTTGCGAGCGGTCCAAGAGACCCAGTACTTC	CASSLRAVQETQYF
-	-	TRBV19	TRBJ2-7	TGTGCCAGTAGTCCCAGTACAGGATCCTATTTGGAGCAGTACTTC	CASSPSTGSYLEQYF
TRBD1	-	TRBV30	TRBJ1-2	TGTGCCTGGAGTGTAGACACCCCGGACAGGGGTCTCGTAGCTAACTATGGCTACACCTTC	CAWSVDTPDRGLVANYGYTF
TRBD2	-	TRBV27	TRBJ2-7	TGTGCCAGCAGTGTGACTAGCGGGGCCCATCCCGAGCAGTACTTC	CASSVTSGAHPEQYF
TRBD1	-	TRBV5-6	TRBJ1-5	TGTGCCAGCAGCTTGGGGGACAGGGTTGGACAGCCCCAGCATTTT	CASSLGDRVGQPQHF
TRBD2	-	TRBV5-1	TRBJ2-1	TGCGCCAGCAGTCCAGGGAGCGGGAGCTCCTACAATGAGCAGTTCTTC	CASSPGSGSSYNEQFF
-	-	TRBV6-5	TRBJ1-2	TGTGCCAGCAGACCCGGACAGCGCAACTATGGCTACACCTTC	CASRPGQRNYGYTF
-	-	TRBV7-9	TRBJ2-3	TGTGCCAGCAGCCTCGGTCAGGGAGGAGATACGCAGTATTTT	CASSLGQGGDTQYF
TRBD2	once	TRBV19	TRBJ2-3	TGTGCCAGTACAACTAGCGGGGCCACAGATACGCAGTATTTT	CASTTSGATDTQYF
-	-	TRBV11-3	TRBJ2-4	TGTGCCAGCAGCCCAACTTATGGAGACAAAAACATTCAGTACTTC	CASSPTYGDKNIQYF
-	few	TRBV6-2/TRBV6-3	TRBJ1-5	TGTGCCAGCACCCCAGCGGGTAGCAATCAGCCCCAGCATTTT	CASTPAGSNQPQHF
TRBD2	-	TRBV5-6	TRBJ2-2	TGTGCCAGCAGCCCGGGACTAGCGGCGGGCACCGGGGAGCTGTTTTTT	CASSPGLAAGTGELFF
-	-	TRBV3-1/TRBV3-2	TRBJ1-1	TGTGCCAGCAGCCAAGGAGGGGACAATGAAGCTTTCTTT	CASSQGGDNEAFF